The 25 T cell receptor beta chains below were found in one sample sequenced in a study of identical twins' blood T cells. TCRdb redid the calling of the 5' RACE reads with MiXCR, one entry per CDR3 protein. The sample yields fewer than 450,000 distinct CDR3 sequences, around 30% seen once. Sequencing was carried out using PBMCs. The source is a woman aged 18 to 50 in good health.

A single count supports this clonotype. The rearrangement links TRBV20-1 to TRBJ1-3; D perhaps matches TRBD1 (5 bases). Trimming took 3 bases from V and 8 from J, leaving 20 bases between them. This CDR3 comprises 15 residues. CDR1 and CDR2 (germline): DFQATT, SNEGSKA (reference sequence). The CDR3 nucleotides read TGCAGTGCTAGTTCCCCCGAGAGGGGCATGTACACCATATATTTT. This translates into CSASSPERGMYTIYF.

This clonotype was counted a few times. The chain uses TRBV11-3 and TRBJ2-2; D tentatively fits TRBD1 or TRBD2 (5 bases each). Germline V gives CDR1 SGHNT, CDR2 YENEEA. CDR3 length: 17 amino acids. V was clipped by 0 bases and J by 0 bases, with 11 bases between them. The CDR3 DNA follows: TGTGCCAGCAGCTTAGATGGTCAGGGACCGAACACCGGGGAGCTGTTTTTT. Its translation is CASSLDGQGPNTGELFF.

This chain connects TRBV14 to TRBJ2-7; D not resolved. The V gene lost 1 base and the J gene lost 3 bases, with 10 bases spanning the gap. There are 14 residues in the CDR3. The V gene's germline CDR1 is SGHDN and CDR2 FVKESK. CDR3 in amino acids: CASSQVSKGYEQYF. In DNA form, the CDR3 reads TGTGCCAGCAGCCAAGTCTCCAAGGGCTACGAGCAGTACTTC.

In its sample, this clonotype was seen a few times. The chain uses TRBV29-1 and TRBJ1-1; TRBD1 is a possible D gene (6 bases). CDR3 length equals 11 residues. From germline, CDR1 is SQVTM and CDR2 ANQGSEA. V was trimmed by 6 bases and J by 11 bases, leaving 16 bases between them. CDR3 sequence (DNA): TGCAGCGTGAGAGGGGGAGATGAGGCTTTCTTT. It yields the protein CSVRGGDEAFF.

Here the CDR3 DNA reads TGCGCCAGCAGTCAATCGGGTCGGACTTACAATGAGCAGTTCTTC. Translation: CASSQSGRTYNEQFF. This chain links TRBV23-1 with TRBJ2-1; weak D call: TRBD2 (5 bases). TRBV23-1 carries the ORF label, with uncertain function. Trimming stripped 0 bases from V and 4 bases from J, with 10 bases between. The CDR3 contains 15 residues.

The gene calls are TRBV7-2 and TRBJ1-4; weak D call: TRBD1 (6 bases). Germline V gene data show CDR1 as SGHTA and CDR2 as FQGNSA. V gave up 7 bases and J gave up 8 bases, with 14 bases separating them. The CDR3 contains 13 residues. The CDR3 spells CASTPLQGEKLFF. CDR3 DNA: TGTGCCAGCACCCCGTTACAGGGAGAAAAACTGTTTTTT.

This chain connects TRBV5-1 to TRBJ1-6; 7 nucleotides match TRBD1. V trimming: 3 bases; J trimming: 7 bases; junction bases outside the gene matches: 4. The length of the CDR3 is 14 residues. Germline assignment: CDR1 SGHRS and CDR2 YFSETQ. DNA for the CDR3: TGCGCCAGCAGCTCAGGACAGGTGAATTCACCCCTCCACTTT. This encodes CASSSGQVNSPLHF.

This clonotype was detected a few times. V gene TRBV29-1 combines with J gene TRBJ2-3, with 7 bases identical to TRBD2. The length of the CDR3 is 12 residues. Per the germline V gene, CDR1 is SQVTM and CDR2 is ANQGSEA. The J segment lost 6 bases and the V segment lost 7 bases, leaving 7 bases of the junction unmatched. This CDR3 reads CSAAREDDTQYF. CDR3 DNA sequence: TGCAGCGCCGCCCGGGAGGACGATACGCAGTATTTT.

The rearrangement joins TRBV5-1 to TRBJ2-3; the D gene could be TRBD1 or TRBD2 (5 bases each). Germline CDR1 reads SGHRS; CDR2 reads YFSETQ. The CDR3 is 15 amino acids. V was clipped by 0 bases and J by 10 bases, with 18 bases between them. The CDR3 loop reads CASSLVVGTLEAQYF. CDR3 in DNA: TGCGCCAGCAGCTTGGTGGTCGGGACCTTAGAGGCGCAGTATTTT.

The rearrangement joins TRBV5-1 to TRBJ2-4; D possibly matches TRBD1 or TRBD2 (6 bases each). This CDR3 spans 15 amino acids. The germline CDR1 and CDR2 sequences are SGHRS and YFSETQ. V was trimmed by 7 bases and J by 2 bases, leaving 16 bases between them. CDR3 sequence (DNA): TGCGCCAGCTGTATAGGGGGGACGTCCAAAAACATTCAGTACTTC. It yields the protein CASCIGGTSKNIQYF.

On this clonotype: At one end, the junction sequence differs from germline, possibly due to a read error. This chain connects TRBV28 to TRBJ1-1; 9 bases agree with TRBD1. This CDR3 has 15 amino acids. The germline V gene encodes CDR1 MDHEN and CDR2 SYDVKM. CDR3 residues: CVSSLPTGGYTEAFF. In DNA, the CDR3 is TGTGTCAGCAGTCTCCCGACAGGGGGATACACTGAAGCTTTCTTT.

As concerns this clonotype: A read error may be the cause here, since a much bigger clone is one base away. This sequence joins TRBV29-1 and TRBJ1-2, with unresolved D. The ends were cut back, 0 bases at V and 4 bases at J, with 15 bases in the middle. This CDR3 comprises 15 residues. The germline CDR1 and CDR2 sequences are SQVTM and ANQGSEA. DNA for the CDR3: TGCAGCGTTGAAGAAAATCGGCCGGAGCCCTATGGCTACACCTTC. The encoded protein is CSVEENRPEPYGYTF.

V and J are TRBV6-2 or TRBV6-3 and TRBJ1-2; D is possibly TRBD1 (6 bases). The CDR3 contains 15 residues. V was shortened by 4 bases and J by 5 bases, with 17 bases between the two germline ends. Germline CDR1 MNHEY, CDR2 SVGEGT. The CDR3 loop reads CASSSPTQGRYGYTF. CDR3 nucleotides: TGTGCCAGCAGTTCCCCTACGCAGGGGCGGTATGGCTACACCTTC.

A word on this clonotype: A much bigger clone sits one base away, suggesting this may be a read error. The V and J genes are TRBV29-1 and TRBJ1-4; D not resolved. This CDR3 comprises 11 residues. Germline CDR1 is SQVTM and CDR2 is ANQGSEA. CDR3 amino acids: CSAKGRKKLLF. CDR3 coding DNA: TGCAGCGCGAAAGGAAGGAAAAAACTGCTTTTT.

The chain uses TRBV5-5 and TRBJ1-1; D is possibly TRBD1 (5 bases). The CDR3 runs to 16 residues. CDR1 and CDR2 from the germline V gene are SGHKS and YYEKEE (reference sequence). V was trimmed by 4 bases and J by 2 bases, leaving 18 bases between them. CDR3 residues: CASSPWSGGPNTEAFF. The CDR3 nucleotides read TGTGCCAGCAGCCCGTGGTCCGGGGGTCCTAACACTGAAGCTTTCTTT.

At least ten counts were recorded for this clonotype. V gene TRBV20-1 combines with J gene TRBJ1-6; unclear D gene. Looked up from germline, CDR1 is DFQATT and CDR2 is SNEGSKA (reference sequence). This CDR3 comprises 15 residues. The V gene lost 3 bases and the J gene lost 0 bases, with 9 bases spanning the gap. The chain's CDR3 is CSARPESSYNSPLHF. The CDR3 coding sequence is TGCAGTGCTAGGCCCGAAAGCTCCTATAATTCACCCCTCCACTTT.

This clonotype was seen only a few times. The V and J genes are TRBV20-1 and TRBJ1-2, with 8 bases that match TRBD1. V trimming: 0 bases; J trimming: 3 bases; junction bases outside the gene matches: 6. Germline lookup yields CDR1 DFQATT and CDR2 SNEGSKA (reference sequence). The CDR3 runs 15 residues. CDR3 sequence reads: CSARDRVTGDYGYTF. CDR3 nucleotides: TGCAGTGCTAGAGATCGGGTGACAGGGGACTATGGCTACACCTTC.

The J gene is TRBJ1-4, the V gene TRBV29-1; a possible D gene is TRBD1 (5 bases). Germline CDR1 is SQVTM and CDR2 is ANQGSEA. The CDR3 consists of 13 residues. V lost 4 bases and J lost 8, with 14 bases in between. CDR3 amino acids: CSVAGQGGEKLFF. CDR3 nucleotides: TGCAGCGTTGCGGGCCAGGGTGGGGAAAAACTGTTTTTT.

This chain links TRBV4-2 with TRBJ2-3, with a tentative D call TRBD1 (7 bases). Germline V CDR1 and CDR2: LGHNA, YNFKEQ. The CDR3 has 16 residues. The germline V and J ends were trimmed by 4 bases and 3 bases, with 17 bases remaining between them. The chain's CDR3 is CASSPFQGGSTDTQYF. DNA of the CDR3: TGTGCCAGCAGCCCTTTCCAGGGGGGAAGTACAGATACGCAGTATTTT.

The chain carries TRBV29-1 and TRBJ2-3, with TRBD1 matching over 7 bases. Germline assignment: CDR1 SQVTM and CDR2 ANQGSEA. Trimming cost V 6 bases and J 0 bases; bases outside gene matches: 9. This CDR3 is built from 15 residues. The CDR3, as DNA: TGCAGCGTGGACCGGGACAGCACTAGCACAGATACGCAGTATTTT. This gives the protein CSVDRDSTSTDTQYF.

CDR3 coding DNA: TGTGCCAGCGAAATGAGGGGTATCACTGAAGCTTTCTTT. As protein: CASEMRGITEAFF. The V call is TRBV7-2, the J call TRBJ1-1; the D gene is possibly TRBD1 (5 bases). Trimming removed 8 bases at V and 4 bases at J, with 14 bases between. The CDR3 is 13 amino acids. Germline V gene data show CDR1 as SGHTA and CDR2 as FQGNSA.

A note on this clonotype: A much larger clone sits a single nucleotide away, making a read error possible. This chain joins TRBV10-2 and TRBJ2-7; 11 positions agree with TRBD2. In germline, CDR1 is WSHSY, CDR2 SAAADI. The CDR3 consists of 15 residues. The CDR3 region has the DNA TGCACCAGCATCGCCGGGACTAGCGGAACCTACGAGCAGTACTTC. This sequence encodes CTSIAGTSGTYEQYF.

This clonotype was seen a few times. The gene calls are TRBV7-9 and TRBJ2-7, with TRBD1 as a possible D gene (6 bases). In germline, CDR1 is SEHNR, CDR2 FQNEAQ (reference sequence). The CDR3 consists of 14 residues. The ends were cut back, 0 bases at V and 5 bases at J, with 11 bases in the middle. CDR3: CASSLAGQINEQYF. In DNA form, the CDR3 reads TGTGCCAGCAGCTTAGCTGGACAGATTAACGAGCAGTACTTC.

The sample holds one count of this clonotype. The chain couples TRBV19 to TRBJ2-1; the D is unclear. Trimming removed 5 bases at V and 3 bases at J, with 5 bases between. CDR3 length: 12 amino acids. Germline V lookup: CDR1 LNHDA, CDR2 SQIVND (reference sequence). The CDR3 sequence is CASSYYYNEQFF. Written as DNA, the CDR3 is TGTGCCAGTAGTTACTACTACAATGAGCAGTTCTTC.

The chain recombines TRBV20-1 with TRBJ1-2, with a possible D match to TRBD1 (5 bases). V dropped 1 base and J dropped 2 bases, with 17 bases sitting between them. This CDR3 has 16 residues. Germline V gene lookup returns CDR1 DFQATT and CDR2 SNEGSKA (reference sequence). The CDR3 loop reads CSARGGEGTANYGYTF. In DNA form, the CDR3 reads TGCAGTGCTAGAGGTGGGGAGGGGACGGCGAACTATGGCTACACCTTC.